This T cell receptor beta chain is drawn from a study of blood T cell repertoires in COVID-19. Study context: In Cohort 3, a recovered donor had either two negative PCRs, clearance, or symptom resolution. Some COVID-19 samples were acute and others convalescent; all came from the United States, Italy and Spain.

The germline CDR1 and CDR2 sequences are LGHNA and YNFKEQ. J was trimmed by 2 bases and V by 0 bases; bases with no gene match: 3. The CDR3 has 16 amino acids. Assay used: immunoSEQ multiplex PCR; TCRdb lists only in-frame clones, some missing. Of fewer than 350,000 clones listed, 88% are singletons. Ages ranged from roughly 18 to 100 years, with residence in approximately 23 US areas. Participant-given clinical history determined each cohort assignment. V usage is TRBV4-2 and J usage is TRBJ1-4, with 7 bases fitting TRBD1. The sequence was collected from a woman aged 55-69 years in a cohort exposed to, infected with or recovered from COVID-19 (not recorded which). Sequences were obtained from PBMCs or T cells enriched from blood (not recorded which). The CDR3 region is CASSQDRGKTNEKLFF. The CDR3 nucleotides read TGTGCCAGCAGCCAAGACAGGGGGAAGACTAATGAAAAACTGTTTTTT.